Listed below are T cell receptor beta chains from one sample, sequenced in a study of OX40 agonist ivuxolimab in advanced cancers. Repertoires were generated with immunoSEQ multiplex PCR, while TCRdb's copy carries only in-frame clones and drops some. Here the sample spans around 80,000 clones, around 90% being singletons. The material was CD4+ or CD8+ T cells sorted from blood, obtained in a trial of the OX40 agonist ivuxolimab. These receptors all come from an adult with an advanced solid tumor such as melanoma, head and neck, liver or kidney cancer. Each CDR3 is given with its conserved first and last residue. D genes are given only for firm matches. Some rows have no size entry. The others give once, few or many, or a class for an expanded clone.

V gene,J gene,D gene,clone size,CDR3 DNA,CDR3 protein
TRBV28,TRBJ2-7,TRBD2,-,TGTGCCAGCAGTTTCAGTAGCGGGAGGGCCGCCGAGCAGTACTTC,CASSFSSGRAAEQYF
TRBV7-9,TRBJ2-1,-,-,TGTGCCAGCAGCTTAGGATTGGCCTACAATGAGCAGTTCTTC,CASSLGLAYNEQFF
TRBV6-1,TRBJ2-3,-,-,TGTGCCAGCAGTGAAGGGACTCAGCGGTTCGGCACAGATACGCAGTATTTT,CASSEGTQRFGTDTQYF
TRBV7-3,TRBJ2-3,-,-,TGTGCCAGCAGCCTGACAGGTTCTAGCACAGATACGCAGTATTTT,CASSLTGSSTDTQYF
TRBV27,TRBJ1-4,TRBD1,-,TGTGCCAGCACCACTCCGGGACAGTGGGGGGAAAAACTGTTTTTT,CASTTPGQWGEKLFF
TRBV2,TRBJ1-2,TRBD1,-,TGTGCCAGCAGTGAAGGGACAGGGCGATCCATCTATGGCTACACCTTC,CASSEGTGRSIYGYTF
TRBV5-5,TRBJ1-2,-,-,TGTGCCAGCAGCTTGGTTGCGGTAAACAACTATGGCTACACCTTC,CASSLVAVNNYGYTF
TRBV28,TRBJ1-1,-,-,TGTGCCAGCAGTTTATTAGGACGTGACACTGAAGCTTTCTTT,CASSLLGRDTEAFF
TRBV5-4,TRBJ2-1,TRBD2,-,TGTGCCAGCAGCTTTCAGAGCGGGAGGAACAATGAGCAGTTCTTC,CASSFQSGRNNEQFF
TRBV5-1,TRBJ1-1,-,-,TGCGCCAGCAGCAGCCCGTGGGACACTGAAGCTTTCTTT,CASSSPWDTEAFF
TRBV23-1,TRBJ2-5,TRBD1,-,TGCGCCATCAAGGGGGACAGGACCCAAGAGACCCAGTACTTC,CAIKGDRTQETQYF
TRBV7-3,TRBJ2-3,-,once,TGTGCCAGCAGCTTGCGACGCACAGATACGCAGTATTTT,CASSLRRTDTQYF
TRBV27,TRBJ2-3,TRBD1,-,TGTGCCAGCAGCAAGGGACAGGGGACAGATACGCAGTATTTT,CASSKGQGTDTQYF
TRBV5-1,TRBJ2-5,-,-,TGCGCCAGCAGCGTGGACAGTACGTCCCCAGAGACCCAGTACTTC,CASSVDSTSPETQYF
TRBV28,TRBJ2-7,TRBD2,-,TGTGCCAGCAGTCCGGGACTAGCGGGAGCCCCCCGCGAGCAGTACTTC,CASSPGLAGAPREQYF
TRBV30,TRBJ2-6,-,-,TGTGCTCTAAGTCGTGCAGGGTCTGGGGCCAACGTCCTGACTTTC,CALSRAGSGANVLTF
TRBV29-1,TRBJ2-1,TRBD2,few,TGCAGCGGCGTTACAACTCTACCGGGACTAGCGGGCTTAAGCTCCTACAATGAGCAGTTCTTC,CSGVTTLPGLAGLSSYNEQFF
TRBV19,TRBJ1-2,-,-,TGTGCCAGTAGTAGGTCGCTTGTCGTAGGGGGGGCCGATAACTATGGCTACACCTTC,CASSRSLVVGGADNYGYTF
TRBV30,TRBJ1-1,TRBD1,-,TGTGCCTGGAGCCAAAAACAGGGGGCGGTGACTGAAGCTTTCTTT,CAWSQKQGAVTEAFF
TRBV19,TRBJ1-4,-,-,TGTGCCAGTAGTATTGCGGATGAAAAACTGTTTTTT,CASSIADEKLFF
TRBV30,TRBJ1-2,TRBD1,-,TGTGCCTGGAGTGTAATGGGGGACAGTTTAGTGTCGTTGTATGGCTACACCTTC,CAWSVMGDSLVSLYGYTF
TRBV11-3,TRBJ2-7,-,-,TGTGCCAGCAGCTCCGGGACCTCCTACGAGCAGTACTTC,CASSSGTSYEQYF
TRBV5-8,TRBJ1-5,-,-,TGTGCCAGCAGCCCGGGGCGGGTGCGGGTTCAGCCCCAGCATTTT,CASSPGRVRVQPQHF
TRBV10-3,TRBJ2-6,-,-,TGTGCCATCAGGACGGGGTCTGGGGCCAACGTCCTGACTTTC,CAIRTGSGANVLTF
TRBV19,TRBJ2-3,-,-,TGTGCCAGTAGTATAAGAGGGTGGAGTAGCACAGATACGCAGTATTTT,CASSIRGWSSTDTQYF
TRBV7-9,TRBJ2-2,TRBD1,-,TGTGCCAGCAGCTTCGCACGGTTTGGACAGGGGAGGACCGGGGAGCTGTTTTTT,CASSFARFGQGRTGELFF
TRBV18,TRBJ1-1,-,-,TGTGCCAGCTCACCACAACAGGGTCACCTGAACACTGAAGCTTTCTTT,CASSPQQGHLNTEAFF
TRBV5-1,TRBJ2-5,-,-,TGCGCCAGCACTGCCGAGCGGGAGACCCAGTACTTC,CASTAERETQYF
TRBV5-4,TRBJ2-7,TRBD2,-,TGTGCCAGCAGCTTGGCCGTGGGGGGGCGGCTAGCGGGAGGCGAGCAGTACTTC,CASSLAVGGRLAGGEQYF
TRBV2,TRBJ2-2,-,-,TGTGCCAGCAGGGGGGGACAGAGATTTACCGGGGAGCTGTTTTTT,CASRGGQRFTGELFF
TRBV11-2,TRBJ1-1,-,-,TGTGCCAGCAGCCAAAGATTTTCGGGGTTGGAAGCTTTCTTT,CASSQRFSGLEAFF
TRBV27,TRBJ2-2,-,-,TGTGCCAGCAGTGACGACCGAATACAGTTTCCCACCGGGGAGCTGTTTTTT,CASSDDRIQFPTGELFF
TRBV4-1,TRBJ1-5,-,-,TGCGCCAGCAGCCGGGGGGGCAATCAGCCCCAGCATTTT,CASSRGGNQPQHF
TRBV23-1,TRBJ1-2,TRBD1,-,TGCGCCAGCAGTCAACTCCGGGACAGGGAAATCTATGGCTACACCTTC,CASSQLRDREIYGYTF
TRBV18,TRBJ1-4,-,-,TGTGCCAGCTCCCCCCCGGTTCCGGCGTTTCCGTCCCGGGCGGAAAAACTGTTTTTT,CASSPPVPAFPSRAEKLFF
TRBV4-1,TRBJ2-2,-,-,TGCGCCAGCAGCCAAAGACTAGTGGTCGCGAACACCGGGGAGCTGTTTTTT,CASSQRLVVANTGELFF
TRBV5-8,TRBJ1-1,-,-,TGTGCCAGCAGCTTGAGCCCTATGAACACTGAAGCTTTCTTT,CASSLSPMNTEAFF
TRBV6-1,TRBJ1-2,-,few,TGTGCCAGCTCCCTGGACGGAGAAAATGGCTACACCTTC,CASSLDGENGYTF
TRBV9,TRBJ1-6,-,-,TGTGCCAGCAGCGCCCGGGACTTATTACCCCTCCACTTT,CASSARDLLPLHF
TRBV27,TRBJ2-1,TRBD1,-,TGTGCCAGCAGTCCAGGACAGGGGGCGACTGAGCAGTTCTTC,CASSPGQGATEQFF
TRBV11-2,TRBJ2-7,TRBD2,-,TGTGCCAGCAGCCGCCTTAGCGGGAGATCCTACGAGCAGTACTTC,CASSRLSGRSYEQYF
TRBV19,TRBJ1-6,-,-,TGTGCCAGTAGTACCCATAATTCACCCCTCCACTTT,CASSTHNSPLHF
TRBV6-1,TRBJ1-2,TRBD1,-,TGTGCCAGCAATCTCGGGACAGGATTAATTTTTAGCACCTTC,CASNLGTGLIFSTF
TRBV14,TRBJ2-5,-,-,TGTGCCAGCAGTGCGGGGGAGACCCAGTACTTC,CASSAGETQYF
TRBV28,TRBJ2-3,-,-,TGTGCCAGCAGTCCCGGGACCTACCCAGATACGCAGTATTTT,CASSPGTYPDTQYF